Below are 16 T cell receptor beta chains sequenced from a single sample in a study of T-cell reconstitution after alpha-beta-depleted transplantation in children. TCRbeta library construction was performed incorporating unique molecular identifiers. TCRdb re-called the PCR reads with MiXCR, one entry per CDR3 protein. Of about 610,000 distinct CDR3 sequences in the sample, about 11% were seen once. Sequencing used PBMCs from the stem cell graft donor, obtained from the stem cell graft. The receptors were gathered from a human donor who donated a stem cell graft to a child with acute myeloid leukemia.

This clonotype has more than one count but fewer than ten. The chain carries TRBV7-9 and TRBJ1-4; D unclear. Looked up from germline, CDR1 is SEHNR and CDR2 is FQNEAQ (reference sequence). Between the trimmed V and J ends, which lost 3 bases and 11 bases, there was a span of 19 bases. This CDR3 comprises 15 residues. CDR3 protein: CASSFGQELQKKLFF. The DNA for the CDR3 is TGTGCCAGCAGCTTCGGTCAGGAACTCCAGAAGAAACTGTTTTTT.

This clonotype was detected a few times. V is TRBV3-1 and J is TRBJ1-1; D may be TRBD1 (5 bases). Trimming took off 4 bases at V and 10 bases at J, with 22 bases between the two ends. Germline V gene lookup returns CDR1 LGHDT and CDR2 YNNKEL (reference sequence). CDR3 length: 15 amino acids. The CDR3 sequence: CASSRGLWDLGRAFF. CDR3 in DNA: TGTGCCAGCAGCCGGGGTCTCTGGGACTTGGGGCGAGCTTTCTTT. Supplemented by reference TRBV3-1 and TRBJ1-1, the full variable domain reads DTAVSQTPKYLVTQMGNDKSIKCEQNLGHDTMYWYKQDSKKFLKIMFSYNNKELIINETVPNRFSPKSPDKAHLNLHINSLELGDSAVYFCASSRGLWDLGRAFFGQGTRLTVV.

This clonotype was counted only a few times. The chain uses TRBV7-8 and TRBJ2-7; 8 bases align to TRBD1. The CDR3 loop spans 17 amino acids. Germline loops: CDR1 SGHVS, CDR2 FQNEAQ. The V gene end was trimmed by 3 bases and the J gene end by 1 base; junction bases not matched to a gene: 11. The CDR3 protein is CASSFNLGQGVSYEQYF. CDR3 bases: TGTGCCAGCAGCTTCAACCTCGGACAGGGCGTTTCCTACGAGCAGTACTTC.

This clonotype appeared a few times. This chain joins TRBV5-1 and TRBJ2-1; TRBD2 agrees at 9 bases. The CDR3 length is 17 residues. V trimming: 1 base; J trimming: 5 bases; junction bases outside the gene matches: 10. In germline, CDR1 is SGHRS, CDR2 YFSETQ. Here the CDR3 DNA reads TGCGCCAGCAGCTTGCCTGCACTAGCGGGCGGTAACAATGAGCAGTTCTTC. Residues: CASSLPALAGGNNEQFF.

This clonotype has just a few counts. This rearrangement joins TRBV12-3 or TRBV12-4 to TRBJ2-7, with D perhaps TRBD2 (5 bases). The CDR3 consists of 13 residues. V was trimmed by 8 bases and J by 2 bases, leaving 13 bases between them. CDR3 DNA: TGTGCCAGCCTCCGCCGGGGTACCTACGAGCAGTACTTC. Encoded protein: CASLRRGTYEQYF.

This clonotype occurred a few times. The CDR3 region has the DNA TGTGCCAGCAGCTTGGACGCTGAGCAGTTCTTC. Its protein is CASSLDAEQFF. This rearrangement joins TRBV5-5 to TRBJ2-1; D uncertain. The CDR3 totals 11 residues. The V gene's germline CDR1 is SGHKS and CDR2 YYEKEE (reference sequence). The V gene lost 0 bases and the J gene lost 9 bases, with 4 bases spanning the gap.

This clonotype was detected a few times. This chain joins TRBV20-1 and TRBJ1-5, with 7 bases matching TRBD1. From germline, CDR1 is DFQATT and CDR2 SNEGSKA (reference sequence). The CDR3 contains 14 residues. The V gene end was trimmed by 5 bases and the J gene end by 5 bases; junction bases not matched to a gene: 9. CDR3 DNA: TGCAGTGCTCGAACAGGGGAAGGGTATCAGCCCCAGCATTTT. It specifies CSARTGEGYQPQHF.

This clonotype has ten or more counts. The chain uses TRBV20-1 and TRBJ2-5, with 10 bases fitting TRBD2. The CDR3 has 16 amino acids. Germline CDR1 reads DFQATT; CDR2 reads SNEGSKA (reference sequence). Germline trimming cut 0 bases from V and 5 bases from J; bases unmatched to any gene: 9. The CDR3 sequence is CSARDSASGRWETQYF. CDR3 sequence (DNA): TGCAGTGCTAGAGATTCGGCTAGCGGGAGATGGGAGACCCAGTACTTC.

This clonotype was counted a few times. J is TRBJ1-2 and V is TRBV4-3; TRBD1 matches at 9 bases. This CDR3 spans 16 amino acids. J lost 7 bases, V lost 0 bases, and 9 bases had no gene match. Looked up from germline, CDR1 is LGHNA and CDR2 is YSLEER. Written as DNA, the CDR3 is TGCGCCAGCAGCCAAGATCGGGGGACAGGGAGCTTTGGCTACACCTTC. Translation gives CASSQDRGTGSFGYTF.

The chain couples TRBV7-9 to TRBJ2-5, with 8 bases lining up with TRBD2. The CDR3 totals 16 residues. Germline V gives CDR1 SEHNR, CDR2 FQNEAQ (reference sequence). With 1 base clipped from V and 3 bases from J, the junction kept 7 bases outside the gene matches. This chain's CDR3 is CASSLGAGVLEETQYF. CDR3 in DNA: TGTGCCAGCAGCTTAGGAGCGGGAGTTCTCGAAGAGACCCAGTACTTC.

This clonotype turned up a few times. The CDR3 region is CASSRAPQGGLTDTQYF. CDR3 in DNA: TGTGCCAGCAGCCGCGCACCACAGGGGGGGCTCACAGATACGCAGTATTTT. The rearrangement joins TRBV7-2 to TRBJ2-3; tentative D call: TRBD1 (8 bases). CDR3 length equals 17 residues. CDR1 SGHTA and CDR2 FQGNSA come from the germline V gene. V was trimmed by 5 bases and J by 2 bases, leaving 20 bases between them.

The chain is built from TRBV12-3 or TRBV12-4 and TRBJ2-2; D may correspond to TRBD1 or TRBD2 (7 bases each). The germline V and J ends were trimmed by 5 bases and 4 bases, with 17 bases remaining between them. CDR3 length equals 16 residues. The CDR3 reads CASSPNRGGSTGELFF. The DNA of the CDR3 is TGTGCCAGCAGTCCTAACAGGGGCGGGAGCACCGGGGAGCTGTTTTTT.

This clonotype turned up a few times. The rearrangement links TRBV6-2 or TRBV6-3 to TRBJ2-7, with 10 positions matching TRBD2. CDR1 MNHEY and CDR2 SVGEGT come from the germline V gene. The CDR3 runs 17 residues. V lost 6 bases to trimming and J lost 4 bases; unmatched junction nucleotides: 15. The CDR3 DNA reads as TGTGCCAGCAGCCGTCCCTCTAGCGGGAGTATGGTGTACGAGCAGTACTTC. It is translated as CASSRPSSGSMVYEQYF.

The V gene is TRBV7-2, the J gene TRBJ1-6; no firm D call. The CDR3 is 15 amino acids. Germline loops: CDR1 SGHTA, CDR2 FQGNSA. V was trimmed by 1 base and J by 6 bases, leaving 10 bases between them. CDR3 nucleotides: TGTGCCAGCAGCTTAGACAGCTCCGGTAATTCACCCCTCCACTTT. Protein product: CASSLDSSGNSPLHF.

The sample holds many counts of this clonotype. The rearrangement uses TRBV21-1 and TRBJ2-7; the table's D call TRBD2 went unverified against the DNA. TRBV21-1 is labeled a pseudogene. The CDR3 is 16 residues long. The CDR3 sequence: CASSNGGTSGSYEQYF. The CDR3 DNA reads as TGTGCCAGCAGCAATGGGGGGACTAGCGGGAGCTACGAGCAGTACTTC.

This clonotype was seen repeatedly, ten times or more. The chain has TRBV20-1 and TRBJ2-1, with 10 positions matching TRBD2. The CDR3 has 15 residues. CDR1 is DFQATT and CDR2 is SNEGSKA in the germline V gene (reference sequence). After removal of 0 bases from V and 7 bases from J, the junction contained 6 bases not matched to a gene. The CDR3 region is CSARDPRLAGNEQFF. The CDR3 DNA sequence: TGCAGTGCTAGAGATCCCAGACTAGCGGGTAATGAGCAGTTCTTC.